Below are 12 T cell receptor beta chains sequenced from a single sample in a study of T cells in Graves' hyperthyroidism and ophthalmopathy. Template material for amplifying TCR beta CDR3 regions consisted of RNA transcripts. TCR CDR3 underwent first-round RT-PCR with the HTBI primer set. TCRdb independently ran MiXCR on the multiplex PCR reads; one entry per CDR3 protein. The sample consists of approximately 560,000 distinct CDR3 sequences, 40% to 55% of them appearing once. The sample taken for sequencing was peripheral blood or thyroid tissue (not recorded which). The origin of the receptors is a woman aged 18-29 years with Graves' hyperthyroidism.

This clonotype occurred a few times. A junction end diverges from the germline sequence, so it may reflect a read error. CDR3 DNA sequence: TGTGCCAGCAGTGAAACCGGGACTAGCGCCTACGAGCAGTACTTC. It yields the protein CASSETGTSAYEQYF. The genes are TRBV10-3 and TRBJ2-7; 10 nucleotides line up with TRBD2. The CDR3 runs 15 residues. Per the germline V gene, CDR1 is ENHRY and CDR2 is SYGVKD.

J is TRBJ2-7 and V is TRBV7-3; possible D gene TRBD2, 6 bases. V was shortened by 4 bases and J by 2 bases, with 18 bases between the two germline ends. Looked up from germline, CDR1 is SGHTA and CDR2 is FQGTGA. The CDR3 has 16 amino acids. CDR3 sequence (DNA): TGTGCCAGCAGCTCCATCGGTGGGACTTTACCCTACGAGCAGTACTTC. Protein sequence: CASSSIGGTLPYEQYF. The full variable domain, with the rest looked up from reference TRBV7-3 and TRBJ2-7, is GAGVSQTPSNKVTEKGKYVELRCDPISGHTALYWYRQSLGQGPEFLIYFQGTGAADDSGLPNDRFFAVRPEGSVSTLKIQRTERGDSAVYLCASSSIGGTLPYEQYFGPGTRLTVT.

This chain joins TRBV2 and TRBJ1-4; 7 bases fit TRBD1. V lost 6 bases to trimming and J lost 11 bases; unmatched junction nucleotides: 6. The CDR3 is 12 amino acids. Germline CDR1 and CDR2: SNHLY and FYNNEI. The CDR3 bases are TGTGCCAGCAGAGGGACAGTGGGGAAACTGTTTTTT. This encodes CASRGTVGKLFF.

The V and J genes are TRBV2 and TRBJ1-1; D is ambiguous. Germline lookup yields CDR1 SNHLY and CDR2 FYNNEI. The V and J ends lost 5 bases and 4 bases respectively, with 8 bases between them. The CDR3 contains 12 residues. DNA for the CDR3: TGTGCCAGCAGTATCAGCGTCACTGAAGCTTTCTTT. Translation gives CASSISVTEAFF.

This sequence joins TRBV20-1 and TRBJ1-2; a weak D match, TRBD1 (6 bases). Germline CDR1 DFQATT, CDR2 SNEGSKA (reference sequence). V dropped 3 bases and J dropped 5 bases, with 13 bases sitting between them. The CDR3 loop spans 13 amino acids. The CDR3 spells CSARESGAYGYTF. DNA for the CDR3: TGCAGTGCTAGGGAATCAGGGGCGTATGGCTACACCTTC.

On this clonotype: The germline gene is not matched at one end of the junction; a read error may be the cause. For the CDR3, the DNA is TGCAGTGCTAGAGATTATTCAGCGGGAGGTGACAATGAGCCCCAGCATTTT. Its translation is CSARDYSAGGDNEPQHF. The V and J genes are TRBV20-1 and TRBJ1-5; D is undetermined. This CDR3 has 17 amino acids. Germline V gene sequence: CDR1 DFQATT, CDR2 SNEGSKA (reference sequence).

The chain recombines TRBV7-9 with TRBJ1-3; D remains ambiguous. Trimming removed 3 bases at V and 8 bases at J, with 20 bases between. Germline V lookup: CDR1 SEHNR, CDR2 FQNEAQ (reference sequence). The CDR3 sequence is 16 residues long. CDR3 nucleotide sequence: TGTGCCAGCAGCTTTGAGGCGCCAGGCTCTGGCTACACCATATATTTT. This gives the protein CASSFEAPGSGYTIYF.

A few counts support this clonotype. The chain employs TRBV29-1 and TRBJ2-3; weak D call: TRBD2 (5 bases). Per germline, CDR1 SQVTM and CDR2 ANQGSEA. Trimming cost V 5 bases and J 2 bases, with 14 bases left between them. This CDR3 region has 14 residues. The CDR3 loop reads CSVSRAVATDTQYF. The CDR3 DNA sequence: TGCAGCGTTTCGAGAGCGGTTGCCACAGATACGCAGTATTTT.

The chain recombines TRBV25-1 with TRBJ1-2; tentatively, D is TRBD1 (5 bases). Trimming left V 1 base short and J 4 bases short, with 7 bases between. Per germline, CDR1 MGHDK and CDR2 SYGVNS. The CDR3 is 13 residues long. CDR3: CASSESGGYGYTF. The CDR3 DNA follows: TGTGCCAGCAGTGAATCGGGGGGCTATGGCTACACCTTC.

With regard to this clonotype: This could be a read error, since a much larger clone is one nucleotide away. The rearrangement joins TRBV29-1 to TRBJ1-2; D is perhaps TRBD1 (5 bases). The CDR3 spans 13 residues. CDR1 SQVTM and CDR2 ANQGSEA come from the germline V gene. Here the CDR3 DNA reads TGCAGCGTTGGACAGTCTTCTAACTATTGCTACACCTTC. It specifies CSVGQSSNYCYTF.

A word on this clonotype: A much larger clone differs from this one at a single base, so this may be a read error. The CDR3 is CAGSAGRQETQYF. For the CDR3, the DNA is TGTGCCGGCAGTGCGGGACGCCAAGAGACCCAGTACTTC. This chain uses TRBV2 with TRBJ2-5; tentative D call: TRBD2 (6 bases). In germline, CDR1 is SNHLY, CDR2 FYNNEI. The CDR3 is 13 amino acids.

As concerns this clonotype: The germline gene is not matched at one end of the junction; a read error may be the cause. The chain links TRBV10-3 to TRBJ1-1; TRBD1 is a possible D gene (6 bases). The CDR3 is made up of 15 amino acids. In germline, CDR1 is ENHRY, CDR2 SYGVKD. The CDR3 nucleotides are TGTGCCAGCAGTGCCCCGGGGGCTTTGAACACTGAAGCTTTCTTT. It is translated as CASSAPGALNTEAFF.